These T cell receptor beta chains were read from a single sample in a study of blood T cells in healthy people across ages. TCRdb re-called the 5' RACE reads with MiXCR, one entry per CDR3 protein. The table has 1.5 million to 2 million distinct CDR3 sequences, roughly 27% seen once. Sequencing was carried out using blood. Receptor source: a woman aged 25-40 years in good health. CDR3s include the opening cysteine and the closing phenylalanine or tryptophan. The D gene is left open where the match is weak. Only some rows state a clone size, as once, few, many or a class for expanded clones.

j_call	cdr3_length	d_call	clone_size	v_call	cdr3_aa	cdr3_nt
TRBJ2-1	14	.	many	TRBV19	CASSIGSSYNEQFF	TGTGCCAGTAGTATTGGGAGCTCCTACAATGAGCAGTTCTTC
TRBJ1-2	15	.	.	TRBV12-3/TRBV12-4	CASSFTRRHLRGYTF	TGTGCCAGCAGCTTCACTCGAAGACACCTCAGAGGCTACACCTTC
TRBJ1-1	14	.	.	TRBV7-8	CASSSWEGDTEAFF	TGTGCCAGCAGCTCGTGGGAGGGGGACACTGAAGCTTTCTTT
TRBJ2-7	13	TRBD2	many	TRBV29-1	CSVRLAVNYEQYF	TGCAGCGTGAGACTAGCAGTTAACTACGAGCAGTACTTC
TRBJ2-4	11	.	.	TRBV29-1	CSVRGGNIQYF	TGCAGCGTTCGAGGGGGAAACATTCAGTACTTC
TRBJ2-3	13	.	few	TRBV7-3	CASSANGGDAQYF	TGTGCCAGCAGCGCTAATGGAGGGGATGCGCAGTATTTT
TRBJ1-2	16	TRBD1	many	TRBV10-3	CAISSSRDRGFDGYTF	TGTGCCATCAGCTCTTCCCGGGACAGGGGCTTCGATGGCTACACCTTC
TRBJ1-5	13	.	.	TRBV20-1	CSATGVGNQPQHF	TGCAGTGCTACAGGGGTGGGCAATCAGCCCCAGCATTTT
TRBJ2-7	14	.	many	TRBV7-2	CASSPGLNSYEQYF	TGTGCCAGCAGCCCGGGCCTTAATTCCTACGAGCAGTACTTC
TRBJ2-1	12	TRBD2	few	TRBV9	CASSASGLGLFF	TGTGCCAGCAGCGCGTCCGGACTAGGATTGTTCTTC
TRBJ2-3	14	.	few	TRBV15	CATSRDLTIDTQYF	TGTGCCACCAGCAGAGATCTGACTATAGATACGCAGTATTTT
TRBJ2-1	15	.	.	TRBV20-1	CSAYARVSSYNEQFF	TGCAGTGCTTACGCGAGGGTTAGCTCCTACAATGAGCAGTTCTTC
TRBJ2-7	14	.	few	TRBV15	CATSRGRAVYEQYF	TGTGCCACCAGCAGGGGCAGGGCCGTCTACGAGCAGTACTTC
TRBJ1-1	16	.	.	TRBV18	CASSPTLQGRDVEAFF	TGTGCCAGCTCACCGACTCTACAGGGTAGGGACGTTGAAGCTTTCTTT
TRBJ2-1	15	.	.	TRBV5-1	CASSPQEISYNEQNF	TGCGCCAGCAGCCCACAAGAGATCTCCTACAATGAGCAGAACTTC
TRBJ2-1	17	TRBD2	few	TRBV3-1	CASSQDSTSGTYNGQFF	TGTGCCAGCAGCCAAGATTCGACTAGCGGTACTTACAATGGGCAGTTCTTC
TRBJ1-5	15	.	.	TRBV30	CAWSVSQAINQPQHF	TGTGCCTGGAGTGTCAGCCAGGCGATTAATCAGCCCCAGCATTTT
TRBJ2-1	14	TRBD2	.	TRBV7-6	CASSPRDYPREQFF	TGTGCCAGCAGCCCCCGGGACTACCCCCGTGAGCAGTTCTTC
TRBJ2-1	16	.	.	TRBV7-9	CASSLAAEGRYNEQFF	TGTGCCAGCAGCTTAGCGGCGGAGGGACGCTACAATGAGCAGTTCTTC
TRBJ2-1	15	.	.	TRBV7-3	CASSLTQASPNEQFF	TGTGCCAGCAGCTTAACGCAGGCTAGCCCGAATGAGCAGTTCTTC
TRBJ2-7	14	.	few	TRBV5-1	CASSARDGPYEQYF	TGCGCCAGCAGCGCGAGGGACGGTCCTTACGAGCAGTACTTC
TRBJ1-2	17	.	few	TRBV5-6	CASSLQRDLSRFYGYTF	TGTGCCAGCAGCTTGCAAAGGGACCTTTCAAGGTTCTATGGCTACACCTTC
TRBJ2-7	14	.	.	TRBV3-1	CASSQAGNPYEQYF	TGTGCCAGCAGCCAAGCAGGAAATCCCTACGAGCAGTACTTC
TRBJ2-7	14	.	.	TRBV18	CASSPFGGSGEQYF	TGTGCCAGCTCACCATTCGGAGGGTCTGGCGAACAGTACTTC
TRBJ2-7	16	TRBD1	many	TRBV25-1	CASSEYGGQGVDEQYF	TGTGCCAGCAGTGAATATGGGGGACAGGGGGTGGACGAGCAGTACTTC
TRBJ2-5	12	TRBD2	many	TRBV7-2	CASSFLAGTQYF	TGTGCCAGCAGTTTTTTAGCGGGGACCCAGTACTTC
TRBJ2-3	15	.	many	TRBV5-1	CASSLGAAGTDTQYF	TGCGCCAGCAGCTTGGGGGCAGCTGGCACAGATACGCAGTATTTT
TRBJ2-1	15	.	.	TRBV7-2	CASSFDRASDNEQFF	TGTGCCAGCAGCTTTGATCGAGCGAGCGACAATGAGCAGTTCTTC
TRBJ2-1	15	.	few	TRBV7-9	CASTSESRVGDEQFF	TGTGCCAGTACCTCCGAGAGCCGGGTGGGGGATGAGCAGTTCTTC
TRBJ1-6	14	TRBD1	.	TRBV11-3	CASSAGTGQSPLHF	TGTGCCAGCAGCGCAGGGACAGGACAGTCACCCCTCCACTTT
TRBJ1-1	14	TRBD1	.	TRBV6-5	CASSHFLGQPEAFF	TGTGCCAGCAGCCACTTCTTGGGACAGCCTGAAGCTTTCTTT
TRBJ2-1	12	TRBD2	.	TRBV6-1	CASSVLRGAEFF	TGTGCCAGCAGTGTCCTGCGGGGGGCCGAGTTCTTC
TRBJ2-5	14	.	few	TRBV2	CASREGGPQETQYF	TGTGCCAGCAGGGAGGGGGGACCCCAAGAGACCCAGTACTTC
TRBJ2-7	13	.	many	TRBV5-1	CASSSPGLHEQYF	TGCGCCAGCAGCTCTCCAGGTCTACACGAGCAGTACTTC
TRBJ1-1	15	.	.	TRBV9	CASSAVGYSGTEAFF	TGTGCCAGCAGCGCGGTGGGCTATTCGGGCACTGAAGCTTTCTTT
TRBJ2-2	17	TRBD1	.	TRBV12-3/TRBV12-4	CASSRKSEQGVTGELFF	TGTGCCAGCAGTCGAAAGTCGGAACAGGGGGTCACCGGGGAGCTGTTTTTT
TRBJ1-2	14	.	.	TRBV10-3	CASQGGTTNYGYTF	TGTGCCTCGCAAGGGGGGACTACTAACTATGGCTACACCTTC
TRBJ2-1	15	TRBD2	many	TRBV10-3	CAISEGLAAYNEQFF	TGTGCCATCAGTGAAGGTCTAGCGGCGTACAATGAGCAGTTCTTC
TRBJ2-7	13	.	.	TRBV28	CASSPPGEYEQYF	TGTGCCAGCAGCCCCCCGGGGGAATACGAGCAGTACTTC
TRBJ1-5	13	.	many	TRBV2	CASELGPNQPQHF	TGTGCCAGCGAGCTAGGCCCCAATCAGCCCCAGCATTTT
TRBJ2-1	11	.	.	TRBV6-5	CASRDGTKQFF	TGTGCCAGCAGGGACGGTACTAAGCAGTTCTTC
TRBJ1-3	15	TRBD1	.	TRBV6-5	CASSYDRGFGNTIYF	TGTGCCAGCAGCTACGACAGGGGGTTCGGAAACACCATATATTTT
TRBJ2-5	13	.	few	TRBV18	CASFQAGQETQYF	TGTGCCAGCTTTCAGGCAGGGCAAGAGACCCAGTACTTC
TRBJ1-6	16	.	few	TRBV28	CASSWTATPTNSPLHF	TGTGCCAGCAGTTGGACAGCGACGCCGACTAATTCACCCCTCCACTTT
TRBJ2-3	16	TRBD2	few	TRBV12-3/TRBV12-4	CASRHGLAERTNTQYF	TGTGCCAGCAGACACGGACTAGCGGAGCGTACTAATACGCAGTATTTT
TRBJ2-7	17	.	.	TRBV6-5	CASSYQNLGQSPYEQHF	TGTGCCAGCAGTTACCAAAATTTAGGACAGTCCCCCTACGAGCAGCACTTC
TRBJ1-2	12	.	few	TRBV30	CAWIFPGEYYTF	TGTGCCTGGATATTCCCAGGGGAATACTACACCTTC
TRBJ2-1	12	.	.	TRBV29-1	CSAVERLNEQFF	TGCAGCGCCGTGGAGAGGCTCAATGAGCAGTTCTTC
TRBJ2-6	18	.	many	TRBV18	CASSPPAGAVPGANVLTF	TGTGCCAGCTCACCACCGGCAGGGGCGGTCCCTGGGGCCAACGTCCTGACTTTC
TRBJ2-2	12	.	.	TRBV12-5	CASGPSSRELFF	TGTGCTAGTGGTCCCTCATCCAGGGAGCTGTTTTTT
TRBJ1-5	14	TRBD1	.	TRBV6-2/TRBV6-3	CASRGQVSNQPQHF	TGTGCCAGCAGAGGACAGGTTAGCAATCAGCCCCAGCATTTT
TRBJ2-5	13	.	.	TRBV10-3	CAISARQKETQYF	TGTGCCATCAGTGCCAGACAGAAAGAGACCCAGTACTTC
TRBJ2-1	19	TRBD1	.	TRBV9	CASSVVGQGAPRSYNEQFF	TGTGCCAGCAGCGTAGTGGGACAGGGGGCGCCGAGGTCCTACAATGAGCAGTTCTTC
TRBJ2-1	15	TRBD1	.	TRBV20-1	CSARGGTGAYNEQFF	TGCAGTGCTAGGGGCGGGACAGGGGCCTACAATGAGCAGTTCTTC
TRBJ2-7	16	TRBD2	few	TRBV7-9	CASSPDSGAPAWDQYF	TGTGCCAGCAGCCCGGATAGCGGGGCACCGGCATGGGACCAGTACTTC
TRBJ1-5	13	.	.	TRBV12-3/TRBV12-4	CASSFEFNQPQHF	TGTGCCAGCAGTTTCGAGTTCAATCAGCCCCAGCATTTT
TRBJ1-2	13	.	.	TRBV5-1	CASSYGEDYGYTF	TGCGCCAGCAGCTATGGGGAAGACTATGGCTACACCTTC
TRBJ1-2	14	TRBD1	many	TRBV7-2	CASSLLDREDGYTF	TGTGCCAGCAGCTTGTTGGACAGGGAGGATGGCTACACCTTC
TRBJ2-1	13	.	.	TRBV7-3	CASSIQYNDEQFF	TGTGCCAGCAGCATACAATATAACGATGAGCAGTTCTTC